This T cell receptor beta chain is from a study of identifying expanded T cells in peripheral blood. General study points: Clone count variance between two-week samples rose with total template count.

The CDR3 extends over 22 amino acids. Trimming took 5 bases from V and 1 from J; bases not matched to a gene: 29. Germline assignment: CDR1 SGHTA and CDR2 FQGTGA. A note on this clone: The antigen remains undetermined.

Repertoires were generated with immunoSEQ multiplex PCR, while TCRdb's copy carries only in-frame clones and drops some. The data show roughly 63,000 clones, about 83% seen once. The chain joins TRBV7-3 to TRBJ2-7; 7 nucleotides line up with TRBD2. The TCR was taken from a person aged 18 to 70 in good health. Sequenced input: blood. The DNA of the CDR3 is TGTGCCAGCAGCCCCGTTAAGATCCGGGGAGGGGCGTTATCCCCTAGGTCCTACGAGCAGTACGTC. This gives the protein CASSPVKIRGGALSPRSYEQYV.